This record covers a single T cell receptor (beta chain). Antigen specificity is unknown. The study ran its PCR with 60 Vbeta and 13 Jbeta primers. Generated by immunoSEQ multiplex PCR, the TCRdb table keeps only in-frame clones and is missing some. There are 85,000 to 120,000 clones in the sample; 70% to 85% occur only once, and 3% to 4.5% lies in the top ten. CDR1 and CDR2 (germline): SGHNT, YYREEE (reference sequence). This CDR3 has 15 amino acids. The germline V and J ends were trimmed by 0 bases and 7 bases, with 16 bases remaining between them. These data are taken from a study of cytomegalovirus exposure and HLA in healthy donors. Whole-study results and caveats: Donor immune exposure was known only as CMV serostatus.

At sampling all donors were nominally healthy, likely with unrecorded immune exposures. The genes are TRBV5-4 and TRBJ2-5; TRBD1 is a possible D gene (5 bases). Sample: PBMCs. This clonotype was sampled from a man aged 55 to 69 in good health and CMV-seronegative. The CDR3 DNA reads TGTGCCAGCAGCTTGGGACAGATCCGCTTTGTGACCCAGTACTTC. It codes for CASSLGQIRFVTQYF.